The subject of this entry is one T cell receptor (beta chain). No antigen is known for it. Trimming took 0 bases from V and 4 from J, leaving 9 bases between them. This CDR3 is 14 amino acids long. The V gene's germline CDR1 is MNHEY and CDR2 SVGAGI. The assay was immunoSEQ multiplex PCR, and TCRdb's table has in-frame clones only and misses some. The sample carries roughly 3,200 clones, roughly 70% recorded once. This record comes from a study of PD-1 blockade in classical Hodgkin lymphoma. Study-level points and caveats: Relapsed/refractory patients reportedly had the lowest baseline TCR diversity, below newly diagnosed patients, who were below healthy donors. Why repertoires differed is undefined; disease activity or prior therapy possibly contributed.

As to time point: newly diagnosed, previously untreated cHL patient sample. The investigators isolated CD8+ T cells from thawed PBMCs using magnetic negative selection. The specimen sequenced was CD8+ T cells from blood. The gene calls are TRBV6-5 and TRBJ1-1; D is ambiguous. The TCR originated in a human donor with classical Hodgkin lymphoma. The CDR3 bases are TGTGCCAGCAGTTACTCGAGGGAGCTCACTGAAGCTTTCTTT. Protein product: CASSYSRELTEAFF.